This T cell receptor (beta chain) was profiled in a study of shared T cell receptors in the human thymus. Here immunoSEQ multiplex PCR was the method, and the copy in TCRdb shows in-frame clones only, minus some. The sample includes roughly 550,000 clones, around 82% of them seen just once. CDR1 is DFQATT and CDR2 is SNEGSKA in the germline V gene (reference sequence). CDR3 length: 10 residues. Another study also made use of these data, one on human thymus T cells. This second study notes: The donor group consisted of healthy Finnish infants who were having corrective surgery for congenital heart defects. An apparent bias in V and J gene usage was seen in thymic and blood repertoires. Unrelated individuals had highly overlapping thymic repertoires, as reported in related research.

This TCR came from a boy younger than two with a congenital heart defect. The sample consisted of thymocytes. This rearrangement joins TRBV20-1 to TRBJ1-1; D may be TRBD1 (6 bases). The CDR3 reads CTPPGGGAFF. The CDR3 nucleotides read TGCACCCCACCGGGGGGCGGCGCTTTCTTT.